This T cell receptor beta chain derives from a study of pediatric ulcerative colitis. Study-level points and caveats: Ulcerative colitis patients shared more blood-rectal clones than controls.

Points on this clone: Its antigen remains unidentified.

Repertoires were generated with immunoSEQ multiplex PCR, while TCRdb's copy carries only in-frame clones and drops some. This table holds tens of thousands of clones, roughly 83% found once. Material: blood. The receptor was derived from a girl between 5 and 17 years old with moderate ulcerative colitis.

The CDR3 spells CASTKPGQGMLGEQFF. The CDR3, as DNA: TGTGCCAGCACCAAACCGGGACAGGGCATGCTGGGTGAGCAGTTCTTC. The chain links TRBV21-1 to TRBJ2-1; the table's D call, TRBD1, was not checked against the DNA. TRBV21-1 is assigned pseudogene status. The CDR3 consists of 16 residues.